The rows below give T cell receptor beta chains drawn from one sample of a study of vaccination effects on CD4 cells after COVID-19. No antigen is known for these receptors. Produced via immunoSEQ multiplex PCR; TCRdb's table is partial and in-frame only. The data contain tens of thousands of clones, 80% of them seen just once; the ten biggest clones take up about 12%. The sample here was CD4+ T cells from PBMCs cultured with SARS-CoV-2 spike peptides, taken before COVID-19 vaccination. The origin of the receptors is a human donor who received a COVID-19 vaccine. Each CDR3 is given with its conserved first and last residue. The D gene is left open where the match is weak. Where a row states a size, it is once, few, many or the class of an expanded clone; other rows omit it.

clone_size: .
d_call: .
j_call: TRBJ2-4
v_call: TRBV18
cdr3_nt: TGTGCCAGCTCACCAAGGCAGGGGGGAGTCAAAAACATTCAGTACTTC
cdr3_aa: CASSPRQGGVKNIQYF

clone_size: .
d_call: TRBD1
j_call: TRBJ1-4
v_call: TRBV5-1
cdr3_nt: TGCGCCAGCAGCTTGGCATGGACAGGGGGTGAAAAACTGTTTTTT
cdr3_aa: CASSLAWTGGEKLFF

clone_size: .
d_call: TRBD1
j_call: TRBJ2-1
v_call: TRBV24-1
cdr3_nt: TGTGCCACCAGGGATACAGGGGGATCTGGCAATGAGCAGTTCTTC
cdr3_aa: CATRDTGGSGNEQFF

clone_size: .
d_call: .
j_call: TRBJ2-2
v_call: TRBV6-5
cdr3_nt: TGTGCCAGCATTAAACGATCGAACACCGGGGAGCTGTTTTTT
cdr3_aa: CASIKRSNTGELFF

clone_size: .
d_call: TRBD2
j_call: TRBJ2-3
v_call: TRBV5-1
cdr3_nt: TGCGCCAGCAGCCCCACTAGCGGGGGGCCAGATACGCAGTATTTT
cdr3_aa: CASSPTSGGPDTQYF

clone_size: .
d_call: .
j_call: TRBJ2-6
v_call: TRBV11-2
cdr3_nt: TGTGCCAGCAGCTTTAGCTCTGGGGCCAACGTCCTGACTTTC
cdr3_aa: CASSFSSGANVLTF

clone_size: .
d_call: .
j_call: TRBJ1-1
v_call: TRBV5-1
cdr3_nt: TGCGCCAGCAGCTTGGTTGTAGACACTGAAGCTTTCTTT
cdr3_aa: CASSLVVDTEAFF

clone_size: .
d_call: .
j_call: TRBJ1-5
v_call: TRBV28
cdr3_nt: TGTGCCAGCAGTTTATCCGGGAGGGAAGGTCAGCCCCAGCATTTT
cdr3_aa: CASSLSGREGQPQHF

clone_size: .
d_call: .
j_call: TRBJ1-2
v_call: TRBV5-4
cdr3_nt: TGTGCCAGCAGCTTGCGGCCGGAACTTGGCTACACCTTC
cdr3_aa: CASSLRPELGYTF

clone_size: .
d_call: .
j_call: TRBJ1-3
v_call: TRBV11-2
cdr3_nt: TGTGCCAGCAGCTTAGGGGGCTCTGGAAACACCATATATTTT
cdr3_aa: CASSLGGSGNTIYF

clone_size: .
d_call: .
j_call: TRBJ1-2
v_call: TRBV5-1
cdr3_nt: TGCGCCAGCAGCTTGGTGTCCTTGGAAGGCTACACCTTC
cdr3_aa: CASSLVSLEGYTF

clone_size: once
d_call: .
j_call: TRBJ1-1
v_call: TRBV7-2
cdr3_nt: TGTGCCAGCTCCCCAGATCGGGGCAGGGGGAACACTGAAGCTTTCTTT
cdr3_aa: CASSPDRGRGNTEAFF

clone_size: few
d_call: .
j_call: TRBJ1-5
v_call: TRBV28
cdr3_nt: TGTGCCAGCAGCCTTTTGGGGGGTAGGCAGCCCCAGCATTTT
cdr3_aa: CASSLLGGRQPQHF

clone_size: .
d_call: .
j_call: TRBJ1-1
v_call: TRBV9
cdr3_nt: TGTGCCAGCACCCGAGGACAGCGGAACACTGAAGCTTTCTTT
cdr3_aa: CASTRGQRNTEAFF

clone_size: .
d_call: .
j_call: TRBJ2-3
v_call: TRBV9
cdr3_nt: TGTGCCAGCAGCACCTACAGGGAGAGCACAGATACGCAGTATTTT
cdr3_aa: CASSTYRESTDTQYF

clone_size: .
d_call: TRBD1
j_call: TRBJ2-5
v_call: TRBV29-1
cdr3_nt: TGCAGCGTTGGTCGCTTTGGACAGGCGATCCAAGAGACCCAGTACTTC
cdr3_aa: CSVGRFGQAIQETQYF

clone_size: .
d_call: TRBD2
j_call: TRBJ2-3
v_call: TRBV6-5
cdr3_nt: TGTGCCAGCAAGGGCGGGGGTGGCACAGATACGCAGTATTTT
cdr3_aa: CASKGGGGTDTQYF

clone_size: .
d_call: .
j_call: TRBJ1-5
v_call: TRBV10-3
cdr3_nt: TGTGCCATCAGTGAGTCGGGGGGCGGCAATCAGCCCCAGCATTTT
cdr3_aa: CAISESGGGNQPQHF

clone_size: .
d_call: .
j_call: TRBJ1-2
v_call: TRBV5-1
cdr3_nt: TGCGCCAGCAGCTTTCAAGGGGCGATGGGTAACTATGGCTACACCTTC
cdr3_aa: CASSFQGAMGNYGYTF

clone_size: .
d_call: .
j_call: TRBJ1-1
v_call: TRBV20-1
cdr3_nt: TGCAGTGTTGGGGGGGGCACTGAAGCTTTCTTT
cdr3_aa: CSVGGGTEAFF

clone_size: .
d_call: TRBD2
j_call: TRBJ2-1
v_call: TRBV10-3
cdr3_nt: TGTGCCATCAGTGAGTCTGTAGCGGGGGGGGATAATGAGCAGTTCTTC
cdr3_aa: CAISESVAGGDNEQFF

clone_size: .
d_call: .
j_call: TRBJ2-1
v_call: TRBV18
cdr3_nt: TGTGCCAGCTCAGCCAACAATGAGCAGTTCTTC
cdr3_aa: CASSANNEQFF

clone_size: .
d_call: .
j_call: TRBJ1-1
v_call: TRBV3-1/TRBV3-2
cdr3_nt: TGTGCCAGCAGCCCATTCAGTCAACCTGAAGCTTTCTTT
cdr3_aa: CASSPFSQPEAFF

clone_size: .
d_call: .
j_call: TRBJ1-5
v_call: TRBV6-2/TRBV6-3
cdr3_nt: TGTGCCAGCAGTGGCGGGGGGGGAGGCAATCAGCCCCAGCATTTT
cdr3_aa: CASSGGGGGNQPQHF

clone_size: medium-sized
d_call: .
j_call: TRBJ1-5
v_call: TRBV5-8
cdr3_nt: TGTGCCAGCAGCCTCGGACAGAAAATCAATCAGCCCCAGCATTTT
cdr3_aa: CASSLGQKINQPQHF

clone_size: .
d_call: TRBD1
j_call: TRBJ2-3
v_call: TRBV5-4
cdr3_nt: TGTGCCAGCAGCGGCCGGGACAGGGGGATAGATACGCAGTATTTT
cdr3_aa: CASSGRDRGIDTQYF

clone_size: .
d_call: .
j_call: TRBJ1-1
v_call: TRBV12-3/TRBV12-4
cdr3_nt: TGTGCCAGCAGAGGCAGGAACACTGAAGCTTTCTTT
cdr3_aa: CASRGRNTEAFF

clone_size: .
d_call: .
j_call: TRBJ1-1
v_call: TRBV2
cdr3_nt: TGTGCCAGCCGCACCTGGCGGGGGAACACTGAAGCTTTCTTT
cdr3_aa: CASRTWRGNTEAFF

clone_size: .
d_call: TRBD1
j_call: TRBJ1-1
v_call: TRBV5-8
cdr3_nt: TGTGCCAGCCGCCGACAGGGTACCATGAACACTGAAGCTTTCTTT
cdr3_aa: CASRRQGTMNTEAFF

clone_size: .
d_call: TRBD1
j_call: TRBJ2-2
v_call: TRBV10-2
cdr3_nt: TGCGCCAGCAGCGGGACAGCGAACACCGGGGAGCTGTTTTTT
cdr3_aa: CASSGTANTGELFF

clone_size: .
d_call: TRBD1
j_call: TRBJ1-1
v_call: TRBV5-1
cdr3_nt: TGCGCCAGCAGCGTGGGACAGGGTGACACTGAAGCTTTCTTT
cdr3_aa: CASSVGQGDTEAFF

clone_size: .
d_call: TRBD1
j_call: TRBJ1-3
v_call: TRBV30
cdr3_nt: TGTGCCTGGATGAAGGGGGCCGTCGGAAACACCATATATTTT
cdr3_aa: CAWMKGAVGNTIYF

clone_size: few
d_call: .
j_call: TRBJ1-2
v_call: TRBV30
cdr3_nt: TGTGCCTGGAGCCCCACGGACAGAGAACTCTATGGCTACACCTTC
cdr3_aa: CAWSPTDRELYGYTF

clone_size: .
d_call: .
j_call: TRBJ1-5
v_call: TRBV30
cdr3_nt: TGTGCCTGGAGTGGCAACGGTCGTTACAATCAGCCCCAGCATTTT
cdr3_aa: CAWSGNGRYNQPQHF

clone_size: .
d_call: TRBD1
j_call: TRBJ1-2
v_call: TRBV20-1
cdr3_nt: TGCAGTGCTAGTTGGGACAGGGGTGGAGGAGGCTACACCTTC
cdr3_aa: CSASWDRGGGGYTF

clone_size: .
d_call: .
j_call: TRBJ2-1
v_call: TRBV3-1/TRBV3-2
cdr3_nt: TGTGCCAGCAGCCATGGGGTCGGGCAGTTCTTC
cdr3_aa: CASSHGVGQFF

clone_size: once
d_call: TRBD1
j_call: TRBJ2-1
v_call: TRBV6-5
cdr3_nt: TGTGCCAGCAGTCAGAGACAGGGAAGGCAGTTCTTC
cdr3_aa: CASSQRQGRQFF

clone_size: .
d_call: .
j_call: TRBJ1-6
v_call: TRBV5-8
cdr3_nt: TGTGCCAGCAGCTTTAGCTATAATTCACCCCTCCACTTT
cdr3_aa: CASSFSYNSPLHF

clone_size: .
d_call: .
j_call: TRBJ2-2
v_call: TRBV18
cdr3_nt: TGTGCCAGCTCACCCTTTGGGGACACCGGGGAGCTGTTTTTT
cdr3_aa: CASSPFGDTGELFF

clone_size: few
d_call: TRBD1
j_call: TRBJ1-4
v_call: TRBV10-3
cdr3_nt: TGTGCCATCAGTGGGCCGGGACAGGGTGATGAAAAACTGTTTTTT
cdr3_aa: CAISGPGQGDEKLFF

clone_size: .
d_call: TRBD2
j_call: TRBJ2-5
v_call: TRBV5-1
cdr3_nt: TGCGCCAGCAGCAGCCAGACTAGCGGGGGGTATCAAGAGACCCAGTACTTC
cdr3_aa: CASSSQTSGGYQETQYF

clone_size: few
d_call: TRBD1
j_call: TRBJ1-4
v_call: TRBV7-2
cdr3_nt: TGTGCCAGCAGCTTTAGGACAGGGGGCAGTGAAAAACTGTTTTTT
cdr3_aa: CASSFRTGGSEKLFF

clone_size: .
d_call: .
j_call: TRBJ2-3
v_call: TRBV5-8
cdr3_nt: TGTGCCAGCAGCGTGGGACGGCTTATCGGGGATACGCAGTATTTT
cdr3_aa: CASSVGRLIGDTQYF

clone_size: once
d_call: .
j_call: TRBJ2-2
v_call: TRBV5-1
cdr3_nt: TGCGCCAGCAGCTTGCTGAACACCGGGGAGCTGTTTTTT
cdr3_aa: CASSLLNTGELFF

clone_size: once
d_call: .
j_call: TRBJ2-3
v_call: TRBV6-6
cdr3_nt: TGTGCCAGCAGCAAGGGGGACACAGATACGCAGTATTTT
cdr3_aa: CASSKGDTDTQYF

clone_size: .
d_call: .
j_call: TRBJ2-3
v_call: TRBV24-1
cdr3_nt: TGTGCCACCAGTGATGCCCGGACGGAAGATACGCAGTATTTT
cdr3_aa: CATSDARTEDTQYF

clone_size: .
d_call: TRBD2
j_call: TRBJ2-5
v_call: TRBV29-1
cdr3_nt: TGCAGCGTAGCGTACGGGGGGGCCGGGGAGACCCAGTACTTC
cdr3_aa: CSVAYGGAGETQYF

clone_size: once
d_call: .
j_call: TRBJ1-2
v_call: TRBV12-3/TRBV12-4
cdr3_nt: TGTGCCAGCAGTTTTGGGTATGGCTACACCTTC
cdr3_aa: CASSFGYGYTF

clone_size: .
d_call: .
j_call: TRBJ1-3
v_call: TRBV29-1
cdr3_nt: TGCAGCGTTGAGGGCTGGGAGACTGGAAACACCATATATTTT
cdr3_aa: CSVEGWETGNTIYF

clone_size: .
d_call: .
j_call: TRBJ1-5
v_call: TRBV21-1
cdr3_nt: TGTGCCAGCCCCCCTGGGGCCAGGGGGCTAAGGAATCAGCCCCAGCATTTT
cdr3_aa: CASPPGARGLRNQPQHF

clone_size: .
d_call: TRBD1
j_call: TRBJ1-2
v_call: TRBV30
cdr3_nt: TGTGCCTGGAGTAGGGGACAGGAGAGCTATGGCTACACCTTC
cdr3_aa: CAWSRGQESYGYTF

clone_size: .
d_call: TRBD2
j_call: TRBJ2-4
v_call: TRBV5-1
cdr3_nt: TGCGCCAGCAGCTTTAGGGGGACTAGCGGGGGCCCGGCCAAAAACATTCAGTACTTC
cdr3_aa: CASSFRGTSGGPAKNIQYF

clone_size: .
d_call: .
j_call: TRBJ1-1
v_call: TRBV7-2
cdr3_nt: TGTGCCAGCAGCTTTTCCCCCGGCACTGAAGCTTTCTTT
cdr3_aa: CASSFSPGTEAFF

clone_size: few
d_call: TRBD1
j_call: TRBJ2-1
v_call: TRBV4-1
cdr3_nt: TGCGCCAGCACCCGGGACAGGGGGATACATGAGCAGTTCTTC
cdr3_aa: CASTRDRGIHEQFF

clone_size: .
d_call: TRBD2
j_call: TRBJ2-5
v_call: TRBV7-9
cdr3_nt: TGTGCCAGCAGCTTAGGCGGGGGGATCCAAGAGACCCAGTACTTC
cdr3_aa: CASSLGGGIQETQYF